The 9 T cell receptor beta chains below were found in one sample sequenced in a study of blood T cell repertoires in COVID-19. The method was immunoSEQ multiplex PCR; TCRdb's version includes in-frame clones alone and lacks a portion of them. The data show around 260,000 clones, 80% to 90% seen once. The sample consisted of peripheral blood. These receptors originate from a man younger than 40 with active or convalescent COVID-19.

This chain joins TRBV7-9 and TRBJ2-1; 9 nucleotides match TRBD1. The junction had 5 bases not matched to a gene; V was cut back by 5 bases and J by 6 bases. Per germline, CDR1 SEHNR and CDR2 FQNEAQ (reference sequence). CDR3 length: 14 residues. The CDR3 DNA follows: TGTGCCAGCAGCCCCCGGGACAGGGTCAATGAGCAGTTCTTC. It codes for CASSPRDRVNEQFF.

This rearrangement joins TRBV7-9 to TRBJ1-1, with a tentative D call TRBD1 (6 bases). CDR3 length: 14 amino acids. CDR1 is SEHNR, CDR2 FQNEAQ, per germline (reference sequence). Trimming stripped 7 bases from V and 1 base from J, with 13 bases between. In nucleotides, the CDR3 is TGTGCCAGCACAAACTACAGGGAGAACACTGAAGCTTTCTTT. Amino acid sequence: CASTNYRENTEAFF.

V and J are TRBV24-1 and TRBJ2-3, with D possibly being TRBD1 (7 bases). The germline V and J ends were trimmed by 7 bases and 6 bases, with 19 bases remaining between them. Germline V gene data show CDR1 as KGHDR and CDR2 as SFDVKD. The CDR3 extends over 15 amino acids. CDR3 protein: CATRAGGTGVDTQYF. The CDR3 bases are TGTGCCACCAGAGCAGGGGGTACGGGGGTGGATACGCAGTATTTT.

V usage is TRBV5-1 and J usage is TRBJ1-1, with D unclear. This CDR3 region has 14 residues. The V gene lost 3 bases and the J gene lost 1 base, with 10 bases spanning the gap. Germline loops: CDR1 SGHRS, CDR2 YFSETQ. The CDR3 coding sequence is TGCGCCAGCAGCTCCCTACCCGGGAACACTGAAGCTTTCTTT. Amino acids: CASSSLPGNTEAFF.

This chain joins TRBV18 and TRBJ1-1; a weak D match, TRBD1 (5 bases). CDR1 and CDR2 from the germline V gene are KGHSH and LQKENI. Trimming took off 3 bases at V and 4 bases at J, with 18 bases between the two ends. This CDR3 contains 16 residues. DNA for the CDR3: TGTGCCAGCTCACCTTTGGGGCGGCAGGTAAGCACTGAAGCTTTCTTT. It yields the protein CASSPLGRQVSTEAFF.

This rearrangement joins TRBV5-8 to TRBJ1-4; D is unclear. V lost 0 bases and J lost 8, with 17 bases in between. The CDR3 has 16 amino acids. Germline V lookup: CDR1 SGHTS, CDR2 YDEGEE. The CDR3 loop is CASSLGGLPGGEKLFF. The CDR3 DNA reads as TGTGCCAGCAGCTTGGGAGGTCTCCCAGGAGGCGAAAAACTGTTTTTT. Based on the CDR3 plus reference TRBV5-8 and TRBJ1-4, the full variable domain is EAGVTQSPTHLIKTRGQQATLRCSPISGHTSVYWYQQALGLGLQFLLWYDEGEERNRGNFPPRFSGRQFPNYSSELNVNALELEDSALYLCASSLGGLPGGEKLFFGSGTQLSVL.

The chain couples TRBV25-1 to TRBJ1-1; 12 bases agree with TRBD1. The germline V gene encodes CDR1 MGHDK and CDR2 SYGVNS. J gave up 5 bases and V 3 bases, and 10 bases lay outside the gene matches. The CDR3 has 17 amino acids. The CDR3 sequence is CASSDLGTGGSLTEAFF. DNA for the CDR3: TGTGCCAGCAGTGATCTTGGGACAGGGGGCTCTCTTACTGAAGCTTTCTTT.

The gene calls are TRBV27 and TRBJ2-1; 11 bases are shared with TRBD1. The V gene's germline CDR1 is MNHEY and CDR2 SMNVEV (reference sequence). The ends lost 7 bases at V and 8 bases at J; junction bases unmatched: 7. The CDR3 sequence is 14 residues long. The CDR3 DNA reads TGTGCCAGCACTTGGACAGGGGGCGGCTATGAGCAGTTCTTC. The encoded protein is CASTWTGGGYEQFF.

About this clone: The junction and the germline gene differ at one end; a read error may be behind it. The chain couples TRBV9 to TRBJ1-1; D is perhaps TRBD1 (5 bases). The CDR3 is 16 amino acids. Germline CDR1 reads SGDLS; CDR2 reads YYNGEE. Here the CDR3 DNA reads TGTACCAGCAGCGAGGGGACTGGTTGGGTGAACACTGAAGCTTTCTTT. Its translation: CTSSEGTGWVNTEAFF.